The rows below give T cell receptor beta chains drawn from one sample of a study of OX40 agonist ivuxolimab in advanced cancers. Sequencing used immunoSEQ multiplex PCR; TCRdb keeps in-frame clones, though not all of them. This table holds approximately 64,000 clones, approximately 80% found once. Sequencing used CD4+ or CD8+ T cells sorted from blood, obtained in a trial of the OX40 agonist ivuxolimab. The receptors were gathered from an adult with an advanced solid tumor such as melanoma, head and neck, liver or kidney cancer. CDR3s include the opening cysteine and the closing phenylalanine or tryptophan.

TRBV5-6,TRBJ2-6,CASSLGHGATGANVLTF
TRBV5-1,TRBJ1-2,CASSLLTGDYGYTF
TRBV7-2,TRBJ2-2,CASSSGQGFTGELFF
TRBV10-3,TRBJ2-3,CAIRGERTADTQYF
TRBV6-1,TRBJ2-1,CASSVFGTGDYNEQFF
TRBV19,TRBJ1-1,CASSPRTGVEAFF
TRBV25-1,TRBJ2-5,CASSDPGREETQYF
TRBV4-2,TRBJ2-5,CASSANSGGQYF
TRBV6-5,TRBJ2-3,CASSLAGTHTDTQYF
TRBV5-5,TRBJ1-5,CASSLGRNQPQHF
TRBV28,TRBJ1-2,CASNYPLGTGHGYTF
TRBV2,TRBJ2-5,CASSEGDGETQYF
TRBV2,TRBJ1-3,CASSEMARRNTIYF
TRBV6-5,TRBJ1-5,CASLPGHQPQHF
TRBV6-5,TRBJ1-1,CASSYGGSTEAFF
TRBV5-1,TRBJ2-2,CASTSGAGTGELFF
TRBV7-6,TRBJ2-7,CASSLVGDEQYF
TRBV10-2,TRBJ2-6,CASSESPAHGANVLTF
TRBV7-3,TRBJ1-2,CASSPNSGYGYTF
TRBV2,TRBJ2-1,CASSLQYNEQFF
TRBV4-2,TRBJ1-6,CASSQVDRDDSPLHF
TRBV12-2,TRBJ2-5,CASRLAVQRESPETQYF
TRBV28,TRBJ2-7,CASSFRDRGKTYEQYF
TRBV6-1,TRBJ2-7,CASKGTYYEQYF
TRBV18,TRBJ2-2,CASSPIGLAEEVRFF
TRBV6-1,TRBJ2-7,CASSEGVPYEQYF